These 28 T cell receptor beta chains share one sample of origin, sequenced in a study of vaccination and CD4 T cells after COVID-19. Cultured CD4+ T-cell DNA underwent Oncomine TCR Beta short-read sequencing. TCRdb called the PCR reads again in MiXCR, with one record for every CDR3 protein. The sample lists about 25,000 distinct CDR3 sequences, 45% to 50% seen once, with 6.1% in the top ten. Antigens of these TCRs are unknown. The treatment here: roughly ten-day PBMC culture with coronavirus spike peptide pools or control peptides (ViraFEST assay). The sample consisted of CD4+ T cells from blood, cultured in vitro. These receptors were taken from a human donor who had recovered from COVID-19.

This chain uses TRBV2 with TRBJ1-6; D gene uncertain. Deletions cut 7 bases from V and 0 bases from J, with 16 bases between. This CDR3 region has 17 residues. Germline values: CDR1 SNHLY, CDR2 FYNNEI. The CDR3 nucleotides are TGTGCCAGCACTGGCCGCCAAGCAGGCTCCTATAATTCACCCCTCCACTTT. This encodes CASTGRQAGSYNSPLHF.

The CDR3 nucleotides read TGTGCCAGTAGTCCTTTCGGGACAGCCTACGAGCAGTACTTC. This codes for CASSPFGTAYEQYF. The rearrangement uses TRBV19 and TRBJ2-7; 7 bases match TRBD1. There are 14 residues in the CDR3. The ends lost 5 bases at V and 2 bases at J; junction bases unmatched: 6. The V gene's germline CDR1 is LNHDA and CDR2 SQIVND (reference sequence).

This clonotype was observed a handful of times. The chain couples TRBV11-2 to TRBJ2-5; perhaps TRBD2 as D (6 bases). Germline V CDR1 and CDR2: SGHAT, FQNNGV. This CDR3 has 15 residues. Between the trimmed V and J ends, which lost 4 bases and 0 bases, there was a span of 12 bases. The CDR3 coding sequence is TGTGCCAGCAGCTGGTGGGGACTGAACCAAGAGACCCAGTACTTC. As protein: CASSWWGLNQETQYF.

The chain combines TRBV29-1 with TRBJ2-7; TRBD1 agrees at 9 bases. Germline CDR1 and CDR2: SQVTM and ANQGSEA. With V trimmed by 3 bases and J by 4 bases, 7 bases remained unmatched. The CDR3 runs to 14 residues. CDR3 in DNA: TGCAGCGTTGATAGTGGGACAGGGTGGTACGAGCAGTACTTC. This gives the protein CSVDSGTGWYEQYF.

The chain links TRBV12-3 or TRBV12-4 to TRBJ1-2, with TRBD1 as a possible D gene (5 bases). The CDR3 length is 14 residues. The germline V and J ends were trimmed by 7 bases and 1 base, with 13 bases remaining between them. This CDR3 is CASNPGSLNYGYTF. CDR3 nucleotides: TGTGCCAGCAATCCAGGGTCCCTTAACTATGGCTACACCTTC.

This chain joins TRBV7-9 and TRBJ1-2, with 9 bases aligning to TRBD1. J gave up 1 base and V 5 bases, and 5 bases lay outside the gene matches. The CDR3 contains 15 residues. The germline gives CDR1 SEHNR, CDR2 FQNEAQ (reference sequence). The CDR3 sequence: CASSPGQGHNYGYTF. In DNA form, the CDR3 reads TGTGCCAGCAGCCCGGGACAGGGCCATAACTATGGCTACACCTTC. The complete variable domain, with remaining parts taken from reference TRBV7-9 and TRBJ1-2, reads DTGVSQNPRHKITKRGQNVTFRCDPISEHNRLYWYRQTLGQGPEFLTYFQNEAQLEKSRLLSDRFSAERPKGSFSTLEIQRTEQGDSAMYLCASSPGQGHNYGYTFGSGTRLTVV.

This clonotype has more than one count but fewer than ten. CDR3 sequence: CATSQKGKSSYNEQFF. The CDR3 DNA is TGTGCCACCAGCCAAAAGGGGAAGAGCTCCTACAATGAGCAGTTCTTC. V gene TRBV15 combines with J gene TRBJ2-1, with D perhaps TRBD1 (5 bases). CDR3 length: 16 residues. Per germline, CDR1 LNHNV and CDR2 YYDKDF (reference sequence). V gave up 5 bases and J gave up 0 bases, with 14 bases separating them.

This clonotype was seen more than once but under ten times. The CDR3 nucleotides read TGCAGTGCTAGAGATCCCGGGGCAACTAATGAAAAACTGTTTTTT. This encodes CSARDPGATNEKLFF. The V and J genes are TRBV20-1 and TRBJ1-4; D ambiguous. The CDR3 has 15 amino acids. Germline V CDR1 and CDR2: DFQATT, SNEGSKA (reference sequence). V shed 0 bases and J shed 0 bases, with 8 bases lying between them.

This clonotype was seen a handful of times. The chain uses TRBV4-1 and TRBJ1-6; D remains ambiguous. Trimming took off 1 base at V and 4 bases at J, with 11 bases between the two ends. This CDR3 has 16 amino acids. From germline, CDR1 is MGHRA and CDR2 YSYEKL. CDR3 sequence reads: CASSQGAGIYNSPLHF. In DNA, the CDR3 is TGCGCCAGCAGCCAAGGGGCGGGGATTTATAATTCACCCCTCCACTTT.

This chain links TRBV28 with TRBJ1-2; the D gene is possibly TRBD1 (5 bases). V was shortened by 7 bases and J by 3 bases, with 21 bases between the two germline ends. The CDR3 has 16 amino acids. Germline V gives CDR1 MDHEN, CDR2 SYDVKM. DNA for the CDR3: TGTGCCAGCATCCCTCTGGGTCGCGGGGCGGACTATGGCTACACCTTC. Translation: CASIPLGRGADYGYTF.

The chain joins TRBV18 to TRBJ1-1; D ambiguous. Trimming stripped 6 bases from V and 0 bases from J, with 8 bases between. CDR1 and CDR2 (germline): KGHSH, LQKENI. This CDR3 is built from 13 residues. CDR3 in amino acids: CASSPEMNTEAFF. CDR3 DNA sequence: TGTGCCAGCTCTCCCGAAATGAACACTGAAGCTTTCTTT.

The chain carries TRBV7-2 and TRBJ2-7; TRBD2 is a possible D gene (8 bases). Germline loops: CDR1 SGHTA, CDR2 FQGNSA. This CDR3 comprises 13 residues. V dropped 4 bases and J dropped 6 bases, with 13 bases sitting between them. This chain's CDR3 is CASSSGGLGEQYF. As DNA, the CDR3 is TGTGCCAGCAGCTCAGGGGGACTAGGCGAGCAGTACTTC.

This clonotype was detected a few times. V and J are TRBV24-1 and TRBJ2-2; D is unclear. The CDR3 spans 15 residues. The V end lost 4 bases, the J end lost 4 bases, and 12 bases lay between the germline ends. Germline V lookup: CDR1 KGHDR, CDR2 SFDVKD. The DNA for the CDR3 is TGTGCCACCAGTGACGGACCCGTTGGCACCGGGGAGCTGTTTTTT. Translated, it gives CATSDGPVGTGELFF.

About this clonotype itself: A junction end diverges from the germline sequence, so it may reflect a read error. This sequence joins TRBV7-8 and TRBJ2-1; 10 bases map to TRBD2. This CDR3 is built from 16 residues. CDR1 is SGHVS and CDR2 is FQNEAQ in the germline V gene. This chain's CDR3 is CASSLAGGPSYNEQFF. CDR3 nucleotides: TGTGCCAGCAGTTTAGCGGGAGGCCCGTCCTACAATGAGCAGTTCTTC.

The rearrangement links TRBV19 to TRBJ1-5; D is possibly TRBD1 (6 bases). Trimming shortened V by 6 bases and J by 7 bases, and 19 bases separated the two germline ends. The CDR3 contains 15 residues. The germline V gene encodes CDR1 LNHDA and CDR2 SQIVND (reference sequence). Written as DNA, the CDR3 is TGTGCCAGTAGCGGGGGGGCAGGGCCTCGCCAGCCCCAGCATTTT. Protein sequence: CASSGGAGPRQPQHF.

The chain links TRBV20-1 to TRBJ2-5; TRBD1 matches 7 bases. The CDR3 runs 15 residues. From germline, CDR1 is DFQATT and CDR2 SNEGSKA (reference sequence). Trimming cost V 6 bases and J 1 base; bases outside gene matches: 11. Here the CDR3 DNA reads TGCAGTGCGCCTGACAGGGTGGGGATCCAAGAGACCCAGTACTTC. Its translation is CSAPDRVGIQETQYF.

V and J are TRBV4-1 and TRBJ1-5; no definite D call. CDR1 MGHRA and CDR2 YSYEKL come from the germline V gene. CDR3 size: 17 residues. The V end lost 1 base, the J end lost 4 bases, and 17 bases lay between the germline ends. CDR3 coding DNA: TGCGCCAGCAGCCAAGTTGATATGGGTTTCTTAAATCAGCCCCAGCATTTT. Its protein is CASSQVDMGFLNQPQHF.

The DNA for the CDR3 is TGCGCCAGCAGCCCGCGCATAGGGGGCTCAGGGTACGAGCAGTACTTC. This sequence encodes CASSPRIGGSGYEQYF. The chain is built from TRBV4-3 and TRBJ2-7, with 7 bases that match TRBD1. Germline trimming cut 4 bases from V and 4 bases from J; bases unmatched to any gene: 13. CDR3 length: 16 amino acids. The V gene's germline CDR1 is LGHNA and CDR2 YSLEER.

The chain combines TRBV5-6 with TRBJ2-1; D is uncertain. V was clipped by 4 bases and J by 0 bases, with 11 bases between them. The CDR3 totals 15 residues. Germline V gene data show CDR1 as SGHDT and CDR2 as YYEEEE. Written as DNA, the CDR3 is TGTGCCAGCAGCCGACTGGACCACTCCTACAATGAGCAGTTCTTC. This translates into CASSRLDHSYNEQFF.

The chain joins TRBV6-2 or TRBV6-3 to TRBJ2-6, with TRBD1 matching over 7 bases. V gave up 5 bases and J gave up 2 bases; unmatched junction bases: 3. Germline CDR1 MNHEY, CDR2 SVGEGT. The CDR3 has 15 residues. The CDR3 loop is CASSTGQAGANVLTF. The CDR3 nucleotides read TGTGCCAGCAGTACCGGACAGGCTGGGGCCAACGTCCTGACTTTC.

The chain uses TRBV5-1 and TRBJ2-5; no firm D call. CDR3 length: 14 residues. V was clipped by 0 bases and J by 1 base, with 7 bases between them. Germline V lookup: CDR1 SGHRS, CDR2 YFSETQ. In nucleotides, the CDR3 is TGCGCCAGCAGCTTGGTGCCGTCCCAAGAGACCCAGTACTTC. The encoded protein is CASSLVPSQETQYF.

The chain uses TRBV28 and TRBJ1-1; no clear D gene. Germline loops: CDR1 MDHEN, CDR2 SYDVKM. Trimming cost V 5 bases and J 1 base, with 11 bases left between them. This CDR3 has 14 residues. The CDR3 reads CASSPRRTNTEAFF. CDR3 nucleotides: TGTGCCAGCAGTCCCCGACGGACGAACACTGAAGCTTTCTTT.

Within the sample, this clonotype is medium-sized. V and J are TRBV7-2 and TRBJ1-2; 9 bases line up with TRBD1. In germline, CDR1 is SGHTA, CDR2 FQGNSA. J gave up 8 bases and V 2 bases, and 9 bases lay outside the gene matches. This CDR3 has 15 amino acids. CDR3 in DNA: TGTGCCAGCAGCTTATATACGCGGACAGGGGAAGGCTACACCTTC. It translates to CASSLYTRTGEGYTF. Filled out from reference TRBV7-2 and TRBJ1-2, the complete variable domain reads GAGVSQSPSNKVTEKGKDVELRCDPISGHTALYWYRQSLGQGLEFLIYFQGNSAPDKSGLPSDRFSAERTGGSVSTLTIQRTQQEDSAVYLCASSLYTRTGEGYTFGSGTRLTVV.

The rearrangement links TRBV4-1 to TRBJ1-1; D is ambiguous. The CDR3 spans 14 residues. The germline CDR1 and CDR2 sequences are MGHRA and YSYEKL. Trimming left V 2 bases short and J 5 bases short, with 12 bases between. CDR3 protein: CASSQLVGKTEAFF. The CDR3 DNA sequence: TGCGCCAGCAGCCAACTGGTAGGGAAGACTGAAGCTTTCTTT.

The CDR3 nucleotides read TGTGCCAGTAGTATAGTTGTAGAGAGCAATCAGCCCCAGCATTTT. This gives the protein CASSIVVESNQPQHF. The chain is built from TRBV19 and TRBJ1-5; D is uncertain. The CDR3 length is 15 residues. Germline CDR1 reads LNHDA; CDR2 reads SQIVND (reference sequence). Trimming removed 1 base at V and 1 base at J, with 8 bases between.

The chain recombines TRBV20-1 with TRBJ2-1; the D gene is possibly TRBD1 (5 bases). Trimming left V 1 base short and J 5 bases short, with 18 bases between. The germline gives CDR1 DFQATT, CDR2 SNEGSKA (reference sequence). The CDR3 has 16 residues. Written as DNA, the CDR3 is TGCAGTGCTAGAGCTCCGTGGGGCAGGAAAAACAATGAGCAGTTCTTC. Protein: CSARAPWGRKNNEQFF.

This clonotype was counted a few times. The V and J genes are TRBV27 and TRBJ2-4, with 10 bases that match TRBD2. The ends lost 6 bases at V and 13 bases at J; junction bases unmatched: 27. CDR1 and CDR2 (germline): MNHEY, SMNVEV (reference sequence). This CDR3 region has 19 residues. The CDR3, as DNA: TGTGCCAGCAGCATCTTGCCCGAAACTAGCGGGGCCTTCCATTTTAGGCAGTACTTC. Residues: CASSILPETSGAFHFRQYF.

This clonotype occurred a few times. This chain joins TRBV6-1 and TRBJ2-1, with TRBD2 identical over 10 bases. Germline CDR1 and CDR2: MNHNS and SASEGT. The CDR3 spans 15 residues. Germline trimming cut 4 bases from V and 7 bases from J; bases unmatched to any gene: 7. The CDR3 coding sequence is TGTGCCAGCAGTGTACTAGCGGGGTCGTTTAATGAGCAGTTCTTC. As protein: CASSVLAGSFNEQFF.